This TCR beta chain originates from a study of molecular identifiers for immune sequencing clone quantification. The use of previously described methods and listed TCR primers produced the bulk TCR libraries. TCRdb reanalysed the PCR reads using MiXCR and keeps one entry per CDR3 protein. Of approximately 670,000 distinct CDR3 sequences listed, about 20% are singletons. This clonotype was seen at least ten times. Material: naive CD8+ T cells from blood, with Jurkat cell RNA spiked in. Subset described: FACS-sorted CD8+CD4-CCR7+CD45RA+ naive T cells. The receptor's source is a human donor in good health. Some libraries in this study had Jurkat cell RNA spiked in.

The CDR3 DNA follows: TGTGCCAGCAGCTTTGGCCAGGGGGCGTCAGATACGCAGTATTTT. Amino acid sequence: CASSFGQGASDTQYF. The V call is TRBV7-6, the J call TRBJ2-3; 8 bases agree with TRBD1. The CDR3 spans 15 residues. Per germline, CDR1 SGHVS and CDR2 FNYEAQ. V shed 3 bases and J 4 bases; nucleotides not matched to a gene: 6.